This T cell receptor (beta chain) was captured in a study of T cell repertoires in cytomegalovirus infection. The wider study: Public TCR beta signatures marked donors with CMV infection and the matching HLA.

Germline CDR1 reads DFQATT; CDR2 reads SNEGSKA (reference sequence). This CDR3 is built from 13 residues. Trimming took off 6 bases at V and 0 bases at J, with 12 bases between the two ends. TCRdb used MiXCR to reprocess the reads, holding one entry per CDR3 protein. Here the sample spans roughly 990,000 distinct CDR3 sequences, approximately 31% being singletons. This clonotype showed up just a few times. Its antigen is unknown. Findings and caveats of the study: Individuals carrying CMV plus the relevant HLA were identified by cumulative frequency of public TCR beta families.

The chain combines TRBV20-1 with TRBJ2-7, with a possible D match to TRBD2 (5 bases). The TCR sequence derives from a human donor in good health (CMV status not recorded). Some clones in this sample may be carry-over from other donors' samples. The sample here was cultured CD8+ T cells from PBMCs, taken from culture after CMV antigen stimulation. The CDR3 DNA sequence: TGCAGTGCCTTGACCGGGGACTCCTACGAGCAGTACGTC. Translating gives CSALTGDSYEQYV.